This TCR beta chain was sequenced during a study of cytomegalovirus exposure and HLA in healthy donors. Findings and caveats of the study: Rarity marked most TCR sequences, yet some public TCRs occurred in many donors.

Germline lookup yields CDR1 SGDLS and CDR2 YYNGEE. V lost 0 bases, J lost 5 bases, and 14 bases lay in between. The CDR3 covers 15 residues. PCR primers comprised 60 Vbeta and 13 Jbeta primers. Repertoires were generated with immunoSEQ multiplex PCR, while TCRdb's copy carries only in-frame clones and drops some. This table holds under 200,000 clones, roughly 80% found once. This clone was observed once. Its cognate antigen is unknown. This chain links TRBV9 with TRBJ2-5; D may be TRBD2 (6 bases). The sequencing input was PBMCs. This receptor was identified in a girl between 10 and 17 years old in good health and CMV-seropositive. CDR3 bases: TGTGCCAGCAGCGTAGGGGGTGAGGAGGGGGAGACCCAGTACTTC. Translation gives CASSVGGEEGETQYF.